The clone carrying this TCR beta chain came up many times. Its antigen is currently unknown. Previously described methods with listed TCR primers produced the bulk TCR libraries. Via MiXCR, TCRdb re-called the PCR reads, giving one row per CDR3 protein. The sample has about 510,000 distinct CDR3 sequences, 20% to 25% seen once. The data belong to a study of molecular identifiers for immune sequencing clone quantification. The CDR3 runs 14 residues. V was trimmed by 4 bases and J by 6 bases, leaving 15 bases between them. Per germline, CDR1 SEHNR and CDR2 FQNEAQ (reference sequence). Study findings and constraints: Single-cell amounts of spiked Jurkat TCR RNA were reportedly detectable among about a million naive cells.

The origin of this receptor is a human donor in good health. Some libraries in this study had Jurkat cell RNA spiked in. Sequenced material: naive CD8+ T cells from blood, with Jurkat cell RNA spiked in. Subset noted: FACS-sorted CD8+CD4-CCR7+CD45RA+ naive T cells. V and J are TRBV7-9 and TRBJ1-1, with D possibly matching TRBD1 (6 bases). The CDR3, as DNA: TGTGCCAGCAGCTACCTAGTACAGGGCGCTGAAGCTTTCTTT. It specifies CASSYLVQGAEAFF.